This T cell receptor (beta chain) was recovered during a study of cytomegalovirus exposure and HLA in healthy donors (dated by TCRdb to about 2017). For the study in its entirety: According to an earlier analysis of 550 to 700 of the donors, roughly 180 million T cells yielded 100 million or so unique TCR beta sequences and approximately 300 Gb of sequence data. A later genetic analysis took genome-wide SNP genotypes for 398 of the 666 donors and used that subset as a discovery cohort. Among some 410 genotyped donors of the cohort, an average of approximately 230,000 unique TCR beta nucleotide sequences were sequenced per donor, roughly 18% of them non-productive. Five DR-DQ haplotypes were treated as single units for association and clustering because of strong linkage in the cohort. In an earlier analysis of roughly 600 of the donors, high-throughput TCR beta sequencing was used to judge whether each TCR beta V gene segment behaved as functional or pseudogenic. A later analysis re-examined previously published TCR beta repertoires from roughly 720 donors and added high-resolution HLA genotyping to investigate patterns of TCR occurrence. Donor age, sex, ethnicity and CMV serostatus were compiled alongside the repertoire data. The study was designed to test whether signatures of past pathogen exposure could be identified by cataloging public T cell receptors. Among the approximately 400 genotyped donors, approximately 81% belonged to the genetic ancestry cluster associated with self-reported Caucasian donors. Using immunosequencing, the study profiled T cell repertoires from some 670 subjects and related those repertoires to cytomegalovirus serostatus. A separate validation cohort of 100 to 150 different subjects was used in addition to the 666-subject first cohort. All discovery cohort repertoires had been generated on a single sequencing platform. In the later analysis, no new phenotypic data were used to find candidate immune exposures; instead, reliance was placed on TCR beta sequences and their occurrence across donors. The study combined high-throughput TCR immunosequencing, statistical association of individual TCRs with disease status, and machine learning to predict cytomegalovirus infection status. Both class I and class II loci were covered by HLA typing, at four-digit resolution. The number of typed donors differed by locus: about 620-640 for A, B, C, DRB1 and DQB1; some 500 for DQA1; approximately 600 for DPA1; and roughly 470 for DPB1. An early release that covered fewer than 750 HLA-typed donors contained approximately 300 gigabases of sequencing data and around 85 million unique TCR sequences. Findings and caveats that apply to the study as a whole: According to a later analysis, most CMV-associated TCR beta chains appeared to be HLA-restricted, and the HLA associations seemed to be driven largely by CMV exposure. According to the authors, the approach could potentially be generalized to other disease states and immunological phenotypes. A cluster of highly shared sequence variants was judged likely to be a technical artifact of the sequencing pipeline. In a later analysis, the rate of TCR association differed among HLA loci, with DRB1 alleles having the most associated TCRs and HLA-C alleles having the fewest. Broadly in line with IMGT annotations, most TCR beta V segments showed up in productive rearrangements about 87% or about 30% of the time in an earlier analysis of a few hundred of the donors. Strong co-occurrence of HLA alleles, especially DR and DQ, made assigning TCR associations to individual alleles difficult. Only TCR beta chains were sequenced in this cohort, and the absence of alpha or paired-chain data limited detectable features. An association between a missense DCLRE1C variant and V-gene and J-gene trimming of TCR beta chains was found in a later genetic analysis and replicated in an independent cohort. Correlated functional status among segregating V segments might be attributable to linkage disequilibrium, but an unknown experimental factor could not be ruled out. The presence/absence analyses assumed that sequencing depth was roughly uniform across donors, and that assumption may not be true. A further reported finding was that TCR beta sequences accurately predicted the HLA-A and HLA-B alleles for most subjects in the first cohort. Some IMGT-functional V segments, including TRBV6-2 and TRBV6-3, could not be distinguished by the 87-base-pair reads and were therefore excluded. HLA typing was unavailable for some donors at each locus, so association tests used only the typed subset. Roughly 17 rarely observed V segments, including chromosome 9 orphons, were excluded from the earlier analysis of approximately 600 of the donors because counts were too low. In a later genetic analysis, fewer N-insertions in productive TCRs were reported among donors in an Asian-associated ancestry cluster than the roughly 640-donor mean. Most TCR sequences were observed very rarely across donors, whereas some public TCRs were present in many individuals. In a later analysis, HLA-associated TCR beta chains were found to be more clonally expanded and to have lower generation probabilities than equally common non-associated chains. A later analysis reported that several top co-occurrence clusters appeared linked to parvovirus B19, influenza, CMV and Epstein-Barr virus. The study listed approximately 160 TCR beta chains as associated with cytomegalovirus. Specific HLA alleles were associated with more than 15,000 TCR beta sequences at a false discovery rate of 0.05 in a later analysis. A few of the identified cytomegalovirus-associated TCR beta chains were confirmed in vitro to be specific for cytomegalovirus antigens. Cytomegalovirus status was reported to be diagnosed by the classifier with high specificity and sensitivity in both the original and validation cohorts. CMV serostatus was the only immune exposure information available for the cohort.

Library preparation employed the immunoSEQ multiplex PCR assay. The multiplex PCR relied on a mix of 60 forward primers for TCR Vbeta segments and 13 reverse primers for TCR Jbeta segments. A multiplex PCR assay on genomic DNA amplified the CDR3 region of rearranged TCR beta genes. The amplified TCR beta libraries were sequenced on the Illumina HiSeq System as 87-base-pair reads. Per the source publication's procedure: In a later analysis, tens of millions of unique TCR beta chains were counted across the roughly 700 repertoires, and around 10 million of these chains were shared by at least two donors. A nearest-neighbor algorithm error-corrected the raw reads and collapsed the reads into unique sequences, merging closely related sequences to remove PCR and sequencing errors. V, D and J gene segments were assigned by aligning CDR3 sequences to IMGT reference sequences. For a sequence to be retained, a match of at least six nucleotides to both a V gene segment and a J gene segment was required. Rearrangements were called productive when the CDR3 lacked stop codons and stayed in frame with V and J; all others were non-productive. CDR3 was defined by IMGT convention, running from the second conserved V-encoded cysteine to the conserved J-encoded phenylalanine. Sequences without an unambiguous match to a single V gene segment were excluded from the earlier analysis of 500 to 700 of the donors. An earlier analysis of roughly 590 of the donors called V segments functional above 56.7% productive rearrangements and segregating when the between-donor standard deviation exceeded 5%. A statistical classification framework was built to diagnose cytomegalovirus status from the catalog of TCR beta chain sequences. A later analysis assigned V and J genes by comparing TCR nucleotide sequences with IMGT/GENE-DB human TR gene sequences. In a later analysis, CDR3 sequences and most-parsimonious VDJ recombination scenarios were assigned using the TCRdist pipeline. In a later analysis, every TCR beta chain was defined by the combination of its CDR3 amino acid sequence and its V-gene family, and reads without a unique V-gene family were dropped. As a way to deal with suspected cross-contamination and a sequencing artifact, a later analysis dropped approximately 590 nucleotide sequences that were highly shared and had low generation probability. A later analysis calculated a clonal expansion index for each public chain from normalized within-repertoire ranks of inferred template counts. In a later analysis, generation probabilities were computed using a VDJ recombination model fitted to out-of-frame rearrangements, and the results were checked against IGoR. Hypergeometric tests were used in a later analysis to score TCR-TCR, TCR-HLA and TCR-CMV co-occurrence, with a repertoire-size bias correction applied to the TCR pairs. To estimate false discovery rates, a later analysis permuted the HLA or CMV assignments 20 times. A later analysis grouped co-occurring TCRs with DBSCAN, adding TCRdist sequence similarity when clustering within HLA-allele-positive subsets. Repertoires with fewer than 30,000 or more than 120,000 public chains were left out of co-occurrence clustering, as were roughly five repertoires with anomalous nucleotide sharing. Here the immuneACCESS table is served through TCRdb, limited to in-frame sequences with V and J called. Missing clones are a known gap in these copies; in checked studies unresolved V genes cover under half, and the rest lacks a known reason. That table gives V, J and clone size, and the DNA gave D and trimming. The table for this sample lists about 130,000 clones; around three quarters of them were counted only once. The ten largest clones represent approximately 1.7% of the sample.

In total, 666 healthy bone marrow donors made up the cohort. All cohort members were sampled while nominally healthy, although unrecorded immune exposures were likely present. The donor tested CMV seronegative and was one of the 352 seronegative cohort members. A peripheral blood sample was collected from each donor, and TCR beta sequencing was performed on peripheral blood mononuclear cells. Genomic DNA extraction from the blood cell samples was performed with the Qiagen DNeasy Blood Extraction Kit. From a lookup of the germline V gene, CDR1 and CDR2 are MGHRA and YSYEKL. Including cysteine and phenylalanine, the CDR3 has 15 amino acids. The read is trimmed to its CDR3 DNA, 45 bases read in frame from base 1. Trimming takes 3 bases off V and 4 bases off J; junction bases not matched to a gene: 4. Notes on this clone: The antigen this receptor binds is unknown. Base quality data are lacking; no much larger clone is found one base away.

The TCR comes from a woman aged 50 to 65 in good health and CMV-seronegative. This chain joins TRBV4-1 to TRBJ2-4, and TRBD2 matches 9 of the central bases. Sample: PBMCs. The nucleotide sequence is given as TGCGCCAGCAGCCACTTGACTAGCGGTAAAAACATTCAGTACTTC. This codes for CASSHLTSGKNIQYF.